The 30 T cell receptor beta chains given below trace back to one sample, sequenced in a study of blood T cell repertoires in COVID-19. TCRdb keeps only in-frame clones here, not all; method: immunoSEQ multiplex PCR. The sample has about 98,000 clones, 81% seen once. Sequencing was performed on peripheral blood. Receptor source: a woman of 80 years or more with acute or convalescent COVID-19.

The rearrangement uses TRBV5-1 and TRBJ1-3; 9 bases fit TRBD1. The CDR3 length is 15 residues. V gave up 6 bases and J gave up 4 bases; unmatched junction bases: 8. The V gene's germline CDR1 is SGHRS and CDR2 YFSETQ. DNA of the CDR3: TGCGCCAGCACCAAGGGGGACAGGGCCGGAAACACCATATATTTT. Translated: CASTKGDRAGNTIYF.

The chain has TRBV10-3 and TRBJ1-1; D is uncertain. Germline CDR1 ENHRY, CDR2 SYGVKD. Trimming left V 6 bases short and J 2 bases short, with 16 bases between. CDR3 size: 15 residues. CDR3 bases: TGTGCCATCAGCGATAGGTCACAGTTTAACACTGAAGCTTTCTTT. Encoded protein: CAISDRSQFNTEAFF.

The chain has TRBV30 and TRBJ1-3, with TRBD1 matching over 7 bases. J gave up 4 bases and V 2 bases, and 8 bases lay outside the gene matches. The CDR3 spans 15 residues. Germline values: CDR1 GTSNPN, CDR2 SVGIG (reference sequence). CDR3 sequence reads: CAWSPTGAPGNTIYF. The CDR3 coding sequence is TGTGCCTGGAGTCCCACAGGGGCGCCAGGAAACACCATATATTTT.

The genes are TRBV7-6 and TRBJ2-2; 9 bases are a match to TRBD2. The germline gives CDR1 SGHVS, CDR2 FNYEAQ. V lost 5 bases and J lost 4; bases outside the gene matches: 8. The CDR3 runs to 16 residues. DNA for the CDR3: TGTGCCAGCAGCCCGCAGACTAGCGGAGGCACCGGGGAGCTGTTTTTT. Encoded protein: CASSPQTSGGTGELFF.

The chain employs TRBV5-1 and TRBJ1-2; D perhaps matches TRBD1 (5 bases). Trimming removed 4 bases at V and 5 bases at J, with 15 bases between. The germline V gene has CDR1 SGHRS and CDR2 YFSETQ. The CDR3 runs 14 residues. CDR3 region: CASSPGLEGYGYTF. The CDR3 nucleotides read TGCGCCAGCAGCCCGGGCCTGGAGGGGTATGGCTACACCTTC.

The chain has TRBV2 and TRBJ1-5, with 9 bases lining up with TRBD1. CDR1 SNHLY and CDR2 FYNNEI come from the germline V gene. CDR3 size: 15 residues. J was trimmed by 5 bases and V by 6 bases; bases with no gene match: 8. CDR3 in amino acids: CASRLTDRGYQPQHF. For the CDR3, the DNA is TGTGCCAGCAGACTCACGGACAGGGGATATCAGCCCCAGCATTTT.

V and J are TRBV11-2 and TRBJ2-7; 8 bases line up with TRBD1. Germline V gene lookup returns CDR1 SGHAT and CDR2 FQNNGV. Trimming took 5 bases from V and 5 from J; bases not matched to a gene: 11. The length of the CDR3 is 15 residues. CDR3 sequence: CASSIGTGRIDEQYF. CDR3 DNA: TGTGCCAGCAGCATCGGGACAGGTAGAATCGACGAGCAGTACTTC.

The J gene is TRBJ1-1, the V gene TRBV18; possibly TRBD1 for D (5 bases). Deletions cut 6 bases from V and 0 bases from J, with 8 bases between. The CDR3 has 13 amino acids. From germline, CDR1 is KGHSH and CDR2 LQKENI. The CDR3 region is CASSGQVNTEAFF. The CDR3 nucleotides are TGTGCCAGCTCTGGACAAGTGAACACTGAAGCTTTCTTT.

This sequence joins TRBV5-6 and TRBJ1-2; tentative D call: TRBD1 (5 bases). The CDR3 runs to 11 residues. Germline assignment: CDR1 SGHDT and CDR2 YYEEEE. Between the trimmed V and J ends, which lost 6 bases and 8 bases, there was a span of 11 bases. Written as DNA, the CDR3 is TGTGCCAGCACCCTTAAGGGGGGCTACACCTTC. Translated: CASTLKGGYTF.

V is TRBV6-6 and J is TRBJ1-4; 8 bases agree with TRBD1. Germline V gives CDR1 MNHNY, CDR2 SVGAGI (reference sequence). The CDR3 has 15 amino acids. Trimming removed 6 bases from V and 0 bases from J; junction bases left unmatched: 3. In DNA form, the CDR3 reads TGTGCCAGCAGCGGACAGGGAACAACTAATGAAAAACTGTTTTTT. Amino acids: CASSGQGTTNEKLFF.

The rearrangement links TRBV30 to TRBJ1-2, with a tentative D call TRBD1 (5 bases). The germline V gene encodes CDR1 GTSNPN and CDR2 SVGIG (reference sequence). Trimming pared 3 bases from V and 8 bases from J, leaving 16 bases between. The CDR3 is 13 residues long. This chain's CDR3 is CAWSLLGAGGYTF. In nucleotides, the CDR3 is TGTGCCTGGAGCCTCCTAGGGGCCGGGGGCTACACCTTC.

V gene TRBV19 combines with J gene TRBJ2-5; D perhaps matches TRBD1 (5 bases). The CDR3 extends over 15 amino acids. Trimming cost V 7 bases and J 2 bases, with 17 bases left between them. CDR1 is LNHDA, CDR2 SQIVND, per germline (reference sequence). The CDR3 DNA follows: TGTGCCAGTAATTCAGGACAAAGGGGTCAAGAGACCCAGTACTTC. This sequence encodes CASNSGQRGQETQYF.

The genes are TRBV5-5 and TRBJ1-6; TRBD1 might be the D (5 bases). The germline V gene has CDR1 SGHKS and CDR2 YYEKEE (reference sequence). The CDR3 is 13 amino acids. Trimming took 1 base from V and 11 from J, leaving 10 bases between them. For the CDR3, the DNA is TGTGCCAGCAGCTTGCTGGCAGGGACACCCCTCCACTTT. Residues: CASSLLAGTPLHF.

The chain employs TRBV28 and TRBJ1-2; TRBD1 might be the D (5 bases). CDR1 and CDR2 (germline): MDHEN, SYDVKM. The CDR3 has 11 amino acids. V lost 6 bases to trimming and J lost 7 bases, with 9 bases between them. CDR3 bases: TGTGCCAGCAGGCCCAGGGTTGGCTACACCTTC. Translated, it gives CASRPRVGYTF.

About this clone: The same CDR3 arises from other DNA sequences in this sample as well. The J gene is TRBJ1-5, the V gene TRBV2; 11 positions agree with TRBD1. CDR1 and CDR2 (germline): SNHLY, FYNNEI. The CDR3 spans 15 residues. V lost 6 bases and J lost 4; bases outside the gene matches: 5. CDR3 in DNA: TGTGCCAGCAGGGCCGGGACAGGGGGGAATCAGCCCCAGCATTTT. This codes for CASRAGTGGNQPQHF.

The J gene is TRBJ1-5, the V gene TRBV11-2, with 9 bases that match TRBD1. The CDR3 sequence is 13 residues long. Trimming at V came to 5 bases and at J to 6 bases, leaving 2 bases not matched to a gene. Looked up from germline, CDR1 is SGHAT and CDR2 is FQNNGV. The CDR3 nucleotides are TGTGCCAGCAGCAAGGACAGGGGTCAGCCCCAGCATTTT. This sequence encodes CASSKDRGQPQHF.

This clone was seen a handful of times. This chain joins TRBV5-6 and TRBJ2-1; TRBD1 aligns across 8 bases. Trimming cost V 1 base and J 4 bases; bases outside gene matches: 4. Germline V gives CDR1 SGHDT, CDR2 YYEEEE. The CDR3 has 15 amino acids. Written as DNA, the CDR3 is TGTGCCAGCAGCTTGTACCGGGACAGGTACAATGAGCAGTTCTTC. This sequence encodes CASSLYRDRYNEQFF. Full variable domain (missing parts from reference TRBV5-6 and TRBJ2-1): DAGVTQSPTHLIKTRGQQVTLRCSPKSGHDTVSWYQQALGQGPQFIFQYYEEEERQRGNFPDRFSGHQFPNYSSELNVNALLLGDSALYLCASSLYRDRYNEQFFGPGTRLTVL.

The genes are TRBV7-6 and TRBJ1-5; TRBD1 matches at 9 bases. There are 16 residues in the CDR3. Trimming cost V 7 bases and J 4 bases; bases outside gene matches: 11. Germline V gene lookup returns CDR1 SGHVS and CDR2 FNYEAQ. The CDR3 region is CASIPINRGRNQPQHF. CDR3 nucleotide sequence: TGTGCCAGCATCCCTATTAACAGGGGGCGGAATCAGCCCCAGCATTTT.

This chain links TRBV15 with TRBJ1-2, with D possibly TRBD1 on 5 matching bases. The germline gives CDR1 LNHNV, CDR2 YYDKDF (reference sequence). The CDR3 runs 17 residues. The V end lost 3 bases, the J end lost 0 bases, and 17 bases lay between the germline ends. CDR3 in amino acids: CATSRGGRRGANYGYTF. The CDR3 DNA reads as TGTGCCACCAGCAGGGGGGGACGGCGTGGAGCTAACTATGGCTACACCTTC.

The chain couples TRBV5-1 to TRBJ1-2; D gene unclear. The V end was cut by 0 bases, the J end by 6 bases, with 9 bases between. The CDR3 sequence is 13 residues long. The germline CDR1 and CDR2 sequences are SGHRS and YFSETQ. CDR3 amino acids: CASSLDVSNGYTF. The CDR3 region has the DNA TGCGCCAGCAGCTTGGACGTCAGTAATGGCTACACCTTC.

The V gene is TRBV9, the J gene TRBJ2-3; D possibly corresponds to TRBD1 (5 bases). Trimming removed 4 bases at V and 6 bases at J, with 12 bases between. The germline gives CDR1 SGDLS, CDR2 YYNGEE. The CDR3 spans 13 residues. The CDR3 DNA reads TGTGCCAGCAGCCATTCCTCAGGGGATACGCAGTATTTT. It is translated as CASSHSSGDTQYF. Full variable domain (rest looked up from reference TRBV9 and TRBJ2-3): DSGVTQTPKHLITATGQRVTLRCSPRSGDLSVYWYQQSLDQGLQFLIQYYNGEERAKGNILERFSAQQFPDLHSELNLSSLELGDSALYFCASSHSSGDTQYFGPGTRLTVL.

The chain has TRBV6-2 or TRBV6-3 and TRBJ2-5, with D possibly TRBD1 on 6 matching bases. V lost 5 bases, J lost 6 bases, and 25 bases lay in between. This CDR3 spans 17 amino acids. Germline V gives CDR1 MNHEY, CDR2 SVGEGT. The chain's CDR3 is CASSPSQGPPGGKTQYF. The CDR3, as DNA: TGTGCCAGCAGTCCAAGCCAGGGGCCGCCCGGTGGAAAGACCCAGTACTTC.

This clone was observed a few times. The chain joins TRBV27 to TRBJ1-1, with a tentative D call TRBD1 (6 bases). The CDR3 runs 11 residues. With 6 bases removed from V and 6 bases from J, the gap between germline ends came to 8 bases. Germline V gene lookup returns CDR1 MNHEY and CDR2 SMNVEV (reference sequence). The CDR3 protein is CASSRGSEAFF. In DNA form, the CDR3 reads TGTGCCAGCAGCAGGGGTTCTGAAGCTTTCTTT.

This sequence joins TRBV4-2 and TRBJ1-2; D call uncertain. This CDR3 has 14 residues. The V and J ends lost 1 base and 4 bases respectively, with 10 bases between them. Germline V CDR1 and CDR2: LGHNA, YNFKEQ. The CDR3 here is CASSQGSHGYGYTF. The CDR3 nucleotides read TGTGCCAGCAGCCAAGGGAGCCACGGCTATGGCTACACCTTC.

The rearrangement links TRBV28 to TRBJ2-2; D is perhaps TRBD1 (6 bases). The CDR3 runs 17 residues. Between the trimmed V and J ends, which lost 7 bases and 4 bases, there was a span of 22 bases. In germline, CDR1 is MDHEN, CDR2 SYDVKM. Here the CDR3 reads CASTLSTTGLGTGELFF. The CDR3 nucleotides are TGTGCCAGCACATTGAGTACCACAGGGTTGGGCACCGGGGAGCTGTTTTTT.

The chain has TRBV21-1 and TRBJ2-3; TRBD2 is the table's D call, not checked against the DNA. TRBV21-1 is assigned pseudogene status. The length of the CDR3 is 19 residues. CDR3 in DNA: TGTGCCAGCAGCTCGGGTATACTAGCATCAGGATGGGGCACAGATACGCAGTATTTT. It encodes CASSSGILASGWGTDTQYF.

CDR3 protein: CAISGGTDTQYF. The CDR3 bases are TGTGCCATCTCAGGGGGCACAGATACGCAGTATTTT. J is TRBJ2-3 and V is TRBV7-2; TRBD1 is a possible D gene (6 bases). The CDR3 is 12 amino acids. The germline gives CDR1 SGHTA, CDR2 FQGNSA. V was cut by 10 bases and J by 1 base, with 9 bases left in between.

The chain carries TRBV11-2 and TRBJ2-1; 8 nucleotides match TRBD2. The germline CDR1 and CDR2 sequences are SGHAT and FQNNGV. V trimming: 1 base; J trimming: 0 bases; junction bases outside the gene matches: 2. The CDR3 spans 16 residues. The CDR3 DNA reads TGTGCCAGCAGCTTAGGCGGGGGGAGCTCCTACAATGAGCAGTTCTTC. This translates into CASSLGGGSSYNEQFF.

The V call is TRBV6-6, the J call TRBJ1-2; 7 nucleotides align to TRBD1. CDR3 length equals 12 residues. Losses at the gene ends were 5 bases for V and 6 bases for J; bases not matched to a gene: 3. Germline loops: CDR1 MNHNY, CDR2 SVGAGI (reference sequence). In nucleotides, the CDR3 is TGTGCCAGCAGTGAGACAGGGAATGGCTACACCTTC. Translating gives CASSETGNGYTF.

This chain uses TRBV11-2 with TRBJ2-3; 12 bases are shared with TRBD2. From germline, CDR1 is SGHAT and CDR2 FQNNGV. The length of the CDR3 is 15 residues. Unmatched junction bases numbered 6, after V lost 5 bases and J lost 6 bases. CDR3 coding DNA: TGTGCCAGCAGCCCCAGGACTAGCGGGGCGGATACGCAGTATTTT. Amino acid sequence: CASSPRTSGADTQYF.